The T cell receptor (beta chain) under discussion was sequenced for a study of blood T cell repertoires in COVID-19. Study information: COVID-19 samples from acute and convalescent phases originated in the United States, Italy and Spain. PBMCs, B-cell-depleted T cells, or T cells provided the cDNA or gDNA that made up the material.

Authors' data handling: Amplifying reference gene primers gave estimates of nucleated cell counts. Only in-frame clones appear in the TCRdb table, and some are missing; sequencing was by immunoSEQ multiplex PCR. D and trimming were read from the DNA, whereas the V and J calls and clone size are those reported in that table. Among 120,000 to 150,000 clones, roughly 77% were seen once, and the ten largest hold about 3.9%. The germline CDR1 and CDR2 sequences are GTSNPN and SVGIG (reference sequence). This CDR3 has 13 amino acids. The V and J ends lost 2 bases and 5 bases respectively, with 10 bases between them.

This sequence originates from a man between 60 and 75 years old with acute or convalescent COVID-19. The rearrangement joins TRBV30 to TRBJ1-5; D may be TRBD1 (5 bases). The source material was peripheral blood. The CDR3 spells CAWSQGWDQPQHF. The CDR3 coding sequence is TGTGCCTGGAGTCAGGGATGGGATCAGCCCCAGCATTTT.